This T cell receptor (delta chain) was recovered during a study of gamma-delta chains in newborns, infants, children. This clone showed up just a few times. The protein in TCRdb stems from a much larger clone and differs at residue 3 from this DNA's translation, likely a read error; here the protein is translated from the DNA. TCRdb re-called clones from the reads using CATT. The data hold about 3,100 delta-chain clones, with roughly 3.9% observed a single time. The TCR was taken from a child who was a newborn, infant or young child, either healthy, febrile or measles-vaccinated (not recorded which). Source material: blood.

CDR3 in DNA: TGTGCCCGTGACACCCTACTGGGGGTTAGCTCCTGGGACACCCGACAGATGTTTTTC. This sequence encodes CARDTLLGVSSWDTRQMFF. This chain connects TRDV2 to TRDJ3; 8 positions agree with TRDD3. The CDR3 consists of 19 residues. CDR1 is GEAIGNYY and CDR2 is EKD in the germline V gene.